The clone carrying this T cell receptor beta chain was counted ten times or more. Its antigen is still unknown. The sample belongs to a study of neurological immune-mediated disorders. Study findings and constraints: Private repertoires in all groups were suggested by the finding that expanded clones across subjects shared no CDR3 amino acid sequences. Phylogenetic grouping assigned the repertoires of 18 of 34 multiple sclerosis patients to a single related-CDR3 cluster, which may represent a signature.

Per germline, CDR1 SGHTA and CDR2 FQGNSA. Trimming pared 5 bases from V and 5 bases from J, leaving 17 bases between. This CDR3 is 15 amino acids long. From 15-18 subjects, over 160 million TCR-beta sequences were obtained in each sequencing run. MiXCR, run by TCRdb on the 5' RACE reads, gives a single entry per CDR3 protein. The table has about 74,000 distinct CDR3 sequences, 4% to 6% seen once; the top ten hold around 6.8%. The sequence was collected from a man between 18 and 35 years old with multiple sclerosis. This rearrangement joins TRBV7-2 to TRBJ2-3, with D maybe TRBD2 (6 bases). Material: PBMCs. The CDR3 reads CASSPRGGTGDTQYF. In DNA form, the CDR3 reads TGTGCCAGCAGCCCAAGGGGCGGGACGGGAGATACGCAGTATTTT.